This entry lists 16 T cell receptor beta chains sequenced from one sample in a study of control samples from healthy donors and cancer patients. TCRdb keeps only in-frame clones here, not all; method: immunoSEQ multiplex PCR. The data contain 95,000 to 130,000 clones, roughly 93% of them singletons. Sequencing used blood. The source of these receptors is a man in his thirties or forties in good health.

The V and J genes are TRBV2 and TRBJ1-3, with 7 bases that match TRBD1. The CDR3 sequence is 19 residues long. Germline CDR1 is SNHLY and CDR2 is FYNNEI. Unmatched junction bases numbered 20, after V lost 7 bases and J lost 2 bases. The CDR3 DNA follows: TGTGCCAGCACCCTCTCCGGGACAGACTCTTCCTGGCCTGGAAACACCATATATTTT. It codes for CASTLSGTDSSWPGNTIYF. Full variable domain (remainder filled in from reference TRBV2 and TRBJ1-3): EPEVTQTPSHQVTQMGQEVILRCVPISNHLYFYWYRQILGQKVEFLVSFYNNEISEKSEIFDDQFSVERPDGSNFTLKIRSTKLEDSAMYFCASTLSGTDSSWPGNTIYFGEGSWLTVV.

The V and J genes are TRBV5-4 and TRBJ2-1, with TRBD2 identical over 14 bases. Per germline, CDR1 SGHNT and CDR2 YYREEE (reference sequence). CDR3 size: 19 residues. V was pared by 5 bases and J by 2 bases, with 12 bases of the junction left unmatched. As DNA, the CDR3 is TGTGCCAGCAGGGCCGGGACTAGCGGGGGCCCTGCTACCTACAATGAGCAGTTCTTC. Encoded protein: CASRAGTSGGPATYNEQFF.

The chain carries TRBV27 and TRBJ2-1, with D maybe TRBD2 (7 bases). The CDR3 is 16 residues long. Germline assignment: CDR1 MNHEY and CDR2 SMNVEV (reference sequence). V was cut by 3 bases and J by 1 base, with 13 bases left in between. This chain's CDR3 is CASSFGRGLSYNEQFF. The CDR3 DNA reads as TGTGCCAGCAGTTTCGGGCGGGGGCTATCCTACAATGAGCAGTTCTTC.

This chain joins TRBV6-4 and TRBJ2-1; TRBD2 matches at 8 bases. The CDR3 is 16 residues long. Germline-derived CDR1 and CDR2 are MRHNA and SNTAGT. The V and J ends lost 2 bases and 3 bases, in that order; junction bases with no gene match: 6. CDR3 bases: TGTGCCAGCAGTGACACTGGTGGGACTAGCTACAATGAGCAGTTCTTC. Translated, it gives CASSDTGGTSYNEQFF.

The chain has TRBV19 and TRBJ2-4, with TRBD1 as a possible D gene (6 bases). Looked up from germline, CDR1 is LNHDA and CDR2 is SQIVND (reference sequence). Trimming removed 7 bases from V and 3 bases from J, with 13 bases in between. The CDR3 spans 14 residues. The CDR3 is CASNPDRNKNIQYF. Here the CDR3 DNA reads TGTGCCAGTAACCCGGACAGAAACAAAAACATTCAGTACTTC.

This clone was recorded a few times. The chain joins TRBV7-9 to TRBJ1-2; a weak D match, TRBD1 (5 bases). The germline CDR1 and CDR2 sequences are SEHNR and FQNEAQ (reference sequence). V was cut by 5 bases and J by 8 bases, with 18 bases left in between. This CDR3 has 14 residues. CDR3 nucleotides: TGTGCCAGCAGCCAGTACGAGGGACCGGGGGGCTACACCTTC. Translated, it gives CASSQYEGPGGYTF.

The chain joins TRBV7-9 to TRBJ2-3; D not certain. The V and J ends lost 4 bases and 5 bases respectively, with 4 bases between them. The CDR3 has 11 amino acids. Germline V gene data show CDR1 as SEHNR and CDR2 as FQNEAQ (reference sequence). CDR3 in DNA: TGTGCCAGCAGCTCCCAAGATACGCAGTATTTT. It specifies CASSSQDTQYF.

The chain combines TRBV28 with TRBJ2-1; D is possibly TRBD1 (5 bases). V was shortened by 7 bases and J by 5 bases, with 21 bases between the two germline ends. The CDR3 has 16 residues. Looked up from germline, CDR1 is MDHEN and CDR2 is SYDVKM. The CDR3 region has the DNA TGTGCCAGCACCTCGCCGATAGACAGCTTCGACAATGAGCAGTTCTTC. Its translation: CASTSPIDSFDNEQFF.

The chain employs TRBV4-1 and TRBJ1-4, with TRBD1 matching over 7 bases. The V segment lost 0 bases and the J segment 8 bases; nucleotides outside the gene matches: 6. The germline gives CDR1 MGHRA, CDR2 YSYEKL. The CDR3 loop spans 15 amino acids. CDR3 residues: CASSQDDRVGEKLFF. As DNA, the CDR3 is TGCGCCAGCAGCCAAGACGACAGGGTTGGGGAAAAACTGTTTTTT.

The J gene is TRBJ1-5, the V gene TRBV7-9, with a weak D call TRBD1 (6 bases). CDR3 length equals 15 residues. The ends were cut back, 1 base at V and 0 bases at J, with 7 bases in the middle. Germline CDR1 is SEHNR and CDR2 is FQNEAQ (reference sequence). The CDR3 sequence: CASSLGDISNQPQHF. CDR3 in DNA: TGTGCCAGCAGCTTAGGGGACATTAGCAATCAGCCCCAGCATTTT. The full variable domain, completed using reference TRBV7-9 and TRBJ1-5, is DTGVSQNPRHKITKRGQNVTFRCDPISEHNRLYWYRQTLGQGPEFLTYFQNEAQLEKSRLLSDRFSAERPKGSFSTLEIQRTEQGDSAMYLCASSLGDISNQPQHFGDGTRLSIL.

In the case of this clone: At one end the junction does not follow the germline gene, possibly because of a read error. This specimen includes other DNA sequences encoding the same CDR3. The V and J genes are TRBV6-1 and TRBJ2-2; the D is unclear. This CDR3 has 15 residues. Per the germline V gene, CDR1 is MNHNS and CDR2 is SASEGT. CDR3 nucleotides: TGCGCCAGCAGTGAAGAGGCGGCCTCCACCGGGGAGCTGTTTTTT. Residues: CASSEEAASTGELFF.

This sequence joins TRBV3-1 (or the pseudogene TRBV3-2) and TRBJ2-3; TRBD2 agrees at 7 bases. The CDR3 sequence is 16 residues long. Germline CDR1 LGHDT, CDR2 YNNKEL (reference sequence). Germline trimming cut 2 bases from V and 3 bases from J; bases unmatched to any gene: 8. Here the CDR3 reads CASSQNSAGGTDTQYF. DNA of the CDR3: TGTGCCAGCAGCCAAAATAGCGCCGGGGGGACAGATACGCAGTATTTT.

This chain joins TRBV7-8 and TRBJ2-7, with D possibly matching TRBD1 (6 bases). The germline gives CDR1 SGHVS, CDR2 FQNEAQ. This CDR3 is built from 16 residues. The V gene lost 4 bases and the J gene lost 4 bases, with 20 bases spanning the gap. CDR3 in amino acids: CASSSYHRVKWYEQYV. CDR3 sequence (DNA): TGTGCCAGCAGCTCATACCACAGGGTAAAGTGGTACGAGCAGTACGTC.

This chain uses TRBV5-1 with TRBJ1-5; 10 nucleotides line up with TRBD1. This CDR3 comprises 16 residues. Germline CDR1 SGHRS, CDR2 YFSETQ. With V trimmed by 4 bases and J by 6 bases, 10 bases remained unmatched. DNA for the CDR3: TGCGCCAGCAGCCCCACGGGACAGGGGCAGGGTCAGCCCCAGCATTTT. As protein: CASSPTGQGQGQPQHF.

CDR3 bases: TGTGCCTGGAGTAGGGCTAGCGGGGGGAAAGAGACCCAGTACTTC. It codes for CAWSRASGGKETQYF. The J gene is TRBJ2-5, the V gene TRBV30, with 11 bases fitting TRBD2. The trim removed 2 bases at V and 3 bases at J, leaving 5 bases unmatched. Germline lookup yields CDR1 GTSNPN and CDR2 SVGIG (reference sequence). This CDR3 comprises 15 residues.

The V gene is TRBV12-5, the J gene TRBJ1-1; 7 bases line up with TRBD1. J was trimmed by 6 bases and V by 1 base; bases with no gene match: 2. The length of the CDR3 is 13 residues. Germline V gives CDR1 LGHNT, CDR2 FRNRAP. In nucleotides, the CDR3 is TGTGCTAGTGGTTTGGCAGGGGGTGCTGAAGCTTTCTTT. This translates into CASGLAGGAEAFF.